This T cell receptor (beta chain) stems from a study of blood T cell repertoires in COVID-19. Study in general: Sites across the United States, Italy and Spain contributed samples from acute and convalescent COVID-19. Sources were T cells, B-cell-depleted T cells, or PBMCs; the material itself was cDNA or gDNA.

V was pared by 6 bases and J by 7 bases, with 22 bases between. The CDR3 is 17 amino acids. The V gene's germline CDR1 is MDHEN and CDR2 SYDVKM. Original data processing: Estimation of nucleated cell counts was performed using reference gene primer amplification. The repertoire was sequenced with immunoSEQ multiplex PCR; TCRdb's copy has only in-frame clones and lacks some. V, J and clone size reflect that table, while D and trimming were determined from the DNA. The sample lists some 95,000 clones; 76% were seen once. The rearrangement links TRBV28 to TRBJ1-6; perhaps TRBD1 as D (5 bases). The sequence was collected from a man aged 70-80 years with acute or convalescent COVID-19. Sequencing input: peripheral blood. The CDR3 DNA reads as TGTGCCAGCAGGCCATCAGGCGGGGGGACGCAGAATTCACCCCTCCACTTT. This codes for CASRPSGGGTQNSPLHF.